This T cell receptor beta chain came from a study of T-cell reconstitution after alpha-beta-depleted transplantation in children. TCRbeta library construction was performed incorporating unique molecular identifiers. TCRdb processed the PCR reads anew with MiXCR; each CDR3 protein has one entry. This table holds 380,000 or so distinct CDR3 sequences, about an eighth found once. This CDR3 comprises 15 residues. CDR1 DFQATT and CDR2 SNEGSKA come from the germline V gene (reference sequence). The trim removed 3 bases at V and 8 bases at J, leaving 12 bases unmatched. The material was PBMCs, obtained from the stem cell graft. This TCR came from a human donor who donated a stem cell graft to a child with Fanconi anemia. The chain has TRBV20-1 and TRBJ1-4, with 7 bases fitting TRBD1. CDR3 nucleotide sequence: TGCAGTGCTAGGTCTCCTCGACAGGGAAACGAAAAACTGTTTTTT. This encodes CSARSPRQGNEKLFF.